This T cell receptor (beta chain) was obtained from a study of cytomegalovirus exposure and HLA in healthy donors (TCRdb year 2017). With respect to the entire study: An earlier analysis of 587 of the donors reported over 250 Gb of sequence data and some 110 million unique TCR beta sequences obtained from around 180 million T cells. On average, about 200,000 unique TCR beta nucleotide sequences were sequenced per donor among 398 genotyped donors of the cohort, with roughly 18% of those sequences being non-productive. Rather than using new phenotypic data, the later analysis identified candidate immune exposures from TCR beta sequences and from how often those sequences occurred across donors. The genetic ancestry cluster associated with self-reported Caucasian donors included about 84% of the roughly 390 genotyped donors. Genome-wide SNP genotypes for about three fifths of the roughly 670 donors were used in a later genetic analysis, which treated that subset as a discovery cohort. Typing coverage differed by locus: A, B, C, DRB1 and DQB1 were typed in roughly 620-630 donors, DQA1 in around 500, DPA1 in some 610, and DPB1 in 472. Donor age, sex, ethnicity and CMV serostatus were compiled alongside the repertoire data. An early release covering roughly 640 HLA-typed donors comprised roughly 300 gigabases of sequencing data and 85 million or so unique TCR sequences. Along with the approximately 670-subject first cohort, a separate validation cohort of some 130 different subjects was used. HLA typing covered class I and class II loci at four-digit resolution. The study aimed to test whether cataloging public T cell receptors could reveal signatures of past pathogen exposure. The T cell repertoires of around 730 subjects were profiled by immunosequencing and related to cytomegalovirus serostatus. A few DR-DQ haplotypes were handled as single units for association and clustering because linkage in the cohort was strong. To decide whether each TCR beta V gene segment behaved as functional or pseudogenic, an earlier analysis of some 570 of the donors relied on high-throughput TCR beta sequencing. To study patterns of TCR occurrence, a later analysis re-analyzed previously published TCR beta repertoires from 650 to 750 donors and added high-resolution HLA genotyping. All discovery cohort repertoires had been generated on a single sequencing platform. To predict cytomegalovirus infection status, the study brought together high-throughput TCR immunosequencing, statistical association of individual TCRs with disease status, and machine learning. Broad study findings and their caveats: In vitro tests confirmed that three of the cytomegalovirus-associated TCR beta chains recognize cytomegalovirus antigens. A further reported finding was that TCR beta sequences accurately predicted the HLA-A and HLA-B alleles for most subjects in the first cohort. Most CMV-associated TCR beta chains appeared to be HLA-restricted in a later analysis, and the HLA associations seemed to be driven largely by CMV exposure. Compared with the roughly 720-donor mean, donors in an Asian-associated ancestry cluster had fewer N-insertions in productive TCRs, according to a later genetic analysis. Correlated functional status among segregating V segments might be attributable to linkage disequilibrium, but an unknown experimental factor could not be ruled out. The authors suggested that the approach could potentially be extended to other disease states and immunological phenotypes. A cluster of highly shared sequence variants was judged likely to represent a technical artifact of the sequencing pipeline. A later genetic analysis associated a missense DCLRE1C variant with V-gene and J-gene trimming of TCR beta chains, and an independent cohort replicated the association. Immune exposure information for the cohort was limited to CMV serostatus. Only TCR beta chains were sequenced in this cohort, and the absence of alpha or paired-chain data limited detectable features. In a later analysis, HLA-associated TCR beta chains showed more clonal expansion and lower generation probabilities than non-associated chains that were equally common. Specific HLA alleles were associated with around 18,000 TCR beta sequences at a false discovery rate of 0.05 in a later analysis. The classifier was reported to diagnose cytomegalovirus status with high specificity and sensitivity in both the original and validation cohorts. Presence/absence analyses assumed roughly uniform sequencing depth across donors, an assumption that may not hold. In a later analysis, the rate of TCR association differed among HLA loci, with DRB1 alleles having the most associated TCRs and HLA-C alleles having the fewest. Because the 87-base-pair reads could not distinguish some IMGT-functional V segments, including TRBV6-2 and TRBV6-3, those segments were excluded. According to a later analysis, parvovirus B19, influenza, CMV and Epstein-Barr virus appeared linked to several top co-occurrence clusters. Assigning TCR associations to individual alleles was difficult when HLA alleles, especially DR and DQ, strongly co-occurred. Most TCR sequences were seen in very few donors, while some public TCRs were found in many individuals. The earlier analysis of a few hundred of the donors excluded some 16 rarely observed V segments, including chromosome 9 orphons, because counts were too low. A total of roughly 160 TCR beta chains were listed by the study as associated with cytomegalovirus. Because HLA typing was unavailable for some donors at each locus, only the typed subset was used in association tests. In an earlier analysis of 587 of the donors, most TCR beta V segments were observed in productive rearrangements about 90% or about 30% of the time, broadly matching IMGT annotations.

To prepare the library, the immunoSEQ multiplex PCR assay was applied. For the multiplex PCR, a mixture combining 60 forward primers for TCR Vbeta segments and 13 reverse primers for TCR Jbeta segments was used. The CDR3 region of rearranged TCR beta genes was amplified from genomic DNA with a multiplex PCR assay. On the Illumina HiSeq System, the amplified TCR beta libraries were sequenced as 87-base-pair reads. The authors' analysis ran thus. A later analysis counted some 80 million unique TCR beta chains across the 600 to 850 repertoires, and roughly 9.9 million of these chains were shared by at least two donors. To remove PCR and sequencing errors, raw reads were error-corrected and collapsed into unique sequences using a nearest-neighbor algorithm that merged closely related sequences. V, D and J gene segments were assigned by aligning CDR3 sequences to IMGT reference sequences. For a sequence to be retained, a match of at least six nucleotides was required to both a V gene segment and a J gene segment. Rearrangements were called productive when the CDR3 lacked stop codons and stayed in frame with V and J; all others were non-productive. Following IMGT convention, CDR3 was defined as the stretch from the second conserved V-encoded cysteine to the conserved J-encoded phenylalanine. Sequences without an unambiguous match to a single V gene segment were excluded from the earlier analysis of approximately 600 of the donors. In an earlier analysis of approximately 560 of the donors, a V segment was called functional when productive rearrangements were above 56.7%, and segregating when the standard deviation between donors exceeded 5%. A statistical classification framework was built to diagnose cytomegalovirus status from the catalog of TCR beta chain sequences. In a later analysis, TCR nucleotide sequences were compared against IMGT/GENE-DB human TR gene sequences so that V and J genes could be assigned. In a later analysis, CDR3 sequences and most-parsimonious VDJ recombination scenarios were assigned using the TCRdist pipeline. In a later analysis, each TCR beta chain was defined by its CDR3 amino acid sequence together with its V-gene family, and reads lacking a unique V-gene family were excluded. As a way to deal with suspected cross-contamination and a sequencing artifact, a later analysis dropped hundreds of nucleotide sequences that were highly shared and had low generation probability. A later analysis calculated a clonal expansion index for each public chain from normalized within-repertoire ranks of inferred template counts. In a later analysis, generation probabilities were computed using a VDJ recombination model fitted to out-of-frame rearrangements, and the results were checked against IGoR. Hypergeometric tests were used in a later analysis to score TCR-TCR, TCR-HLA and TCR-CMV co-occurrence, with a repertoire-size bias correction applied to the TCR pairs. To estimate false discovery rates, a later analysis permuted the HLA or CMV assignments 20 times. In a later analysis, co-occurring TCRs were grouped using DBSCAN, and TCRdist sequence similarity was added for clustering within HLA-allele-positive subsets. For co-occurrence clustering, repertoires with fewer than 30,000 or more than 120,000 public chains were excluded, along with five repertoires with anomalous nucleotide sharing. TCRdb mirrors the immuneACCESS table, restricted to in-frame sequences. Some clones are absent from its copies; in checked studies, under half trace to an unresolved V gene, and the reason for the others is unknown. V, J and clone size are taken as reported in that table, and D and trimming were inferred from the DNA itself. The sample table lists over 65,000 clones, 70% to 85% of them with a count of one. The leading ten clones occupy approximately 7.8% of the sample.

About this clone itself: Its antigen target is currently unknown. No clone much larger than this one lies a single base away; base qualities are absent.

The cohort comprised 666 healthy bone marrow donors. Cohort members were all nominally healthy when sampled, although unrecorded immune exposures were likely present. The donor tested CMV seropositive and was one of the 289 seropositive cohort members. A peripheral blood sample was collected from each donor, and TCR beta sequencing was performed on peripheral blood mononuclear cells. Genomic DNA was extracted from the blood cell samples with the Qiagen DNeasy Blood Extraction Kit. Reading from cysteine to phenylalanine, the CDR3 counts 15 amino acids. The entry retains the CDR3 DNA only, 45 bases that are in frame from base 1. The germline V gene encodes CDR1 SGHTA and CDR2 FQGNSA. V is reduced by 0 bases and J by 2 bases, leaving a spacing of 8 bases between them.

In this chain, TRBV7-2 is recombined with TRBJ2-1, with no confident D gene call. Sequencing input: PBMCs. This clonotype was obtained from a man in his fifties or sixties in good health and CMV-seropositive. The nucleotides are TGTGCCAGCAGCTTAGCTTTGTTAGCCTACAATGAGCAGTTCTTC. It translates as CASSLALLAYNEQFF.